This paragraph covers one T cell receptor (beta chain) sequence. Its specificity is not known. A second PCR of 7 to 11 cycles used a sample-barcoded 5' primer and a J-beta primer mix. TCRdb reprocessed the 5' RACE reads with MiXCR, giving one entry per CDR3 protein. Here the sample spans around 1,600,000 distinct CDR3 sequences, around 40% being singletons. This sample stems from a study of blood T cells in healthy people across ages. Study at large: Researchers report that template switching captured about one barcoded beta molecule per two T cells.

Study findings and constraints: Without sorted subsets, naive and antigen-experienced compartments could not be conclusively compared. Diversity of TCR beta per million T cells declined in a roughly linear way with age. More naive CD4+ cells and higher diversity marked long-lived donors relative to aged donors.

The sequenced sample was blood. The clonotype comes from a woman under 30 in good health.

CDR3 protein: CASSTRLAGQETQYF. CDR3 nucleotide sequence: TGTGCCAGCAGCACTCGACTAGCGGGCCAAGAGACCCAGTACTTC. The chain links TRBV7-9 to TRBJ2-4, with 10 bases lining up with TRBD2. The J call may be in error: the DNA end matches TRBJ2-5 better. Germline CDR1 reads SEHNR; CDR2 reads FQNEAQ (reference sequence). This CDR3 has 15 amino acids.